The entry below describes one T cell receptor beta chain. This sample stems from a study of blood T cell repertoires in COVID-19. Libraries were prepared by immunoSEQ multiplex PCR; TCRdb keeps only in-frame clonotypes and omits some of them. This sample has about 200,000 clones, with 89% found just once. After removal of 5 bases from V and 6 bases from J, the junction contained 8 bases not matched to a gene. CDR1 and CDR2 from the germline V gene are SGDLS and YYNGEE. The CDR3 is 14 amino acids. The chain has TRBV9 and TRBJ1-2; 9 nucleotides align to TRBD1. Sample: PBMCs or T cells enriched from blood (not recorded which). This clonotype was obtained from a young woman with acute COVID-19. CDR3 sequence reads: CASRKGGTGNGYTF. The CDR3 nucleotides read TGTGCCAGCAGGAAGGGGGGGACAGGGAATGGCTACACCTTC.